The present entry profiles one TCR beta chain with its context. Its antigen is as yet unknown. These data are taken from a study of Ad26.COV2.S vaccination and SARS-CoV-2 variants. Treatment meaning: roughly 19 received Ad26.COV2.S at low or high dose, single or two shots; about 5 received placebo; per-sample allocation not given. Specimen acquisition occurred on day 63 following the initial vaccine or placebo injection. Vaccination used an Ad26 vector expressing Wuhan-strain SARS-CoV-2 spike. The study, taken as a whole, reports: Placebo recipients and vaccine recipients were similar in non-spike TCR breadth. Overall T cell responses may have been underestimated by the analyses of TCR breadth and depth.

Trimming removed 6 bases at V and 4 bases at J, with 9 bases between. In germline, CDR1 is MDHEN, CDR2 SYDVKM. This CDR3 region has 12 residues. Using immunoSEQ multiplex PCR, the repertoire was profiled, and TCRdb retains in-frame clones only, with some absent. The data show some 320,000 clones, around four fifths seen once. The chain joins TRBV28 to TRBJ2-5; D possibly corresponds to TRBD1 (6 bases). The material sequenced was peripheral blood, taken in a trial of Ad26.COV2.S vaccine versus placebo. This TCR derives from a person aged 18 to 65 who received the Ad26.COV2.S COVID-19 vaccine or a placebo. The CDR3 here is CASRGQLETQYF. The CDR3 nucleotides are TGTGCCAGCAGGGGACAATTAGAGACCCAGTACTTC.